This T cell receptor beta chain was found in a study of beta chain features in type 1 diabetes. Study-level points and caveats: People with Type 1 diabetes carried modestly yet significantly shorter TCRB CDR3s in all four CD4+ subsets.

Expressed TCRB transcripts were sequenced after all isolated RNA was converted to cDNA. The protocol was immunoSEQ multiplex PCR, while the TCRdb copy is restricted to in-frame clones and leaves out a portion. This sample has roughly 400,000 clones, with 9.6% found just once. V dropped 0 bases and J dropped 5 bases, with 15 bases sitting between them. There are 15 residues in the CDR3. Germline assignment: CDR1 SGHRS and CDR2 YFSETQ. Blood was drawn once from each donor into heparinised tubes. The draws averaged approximately 120 mL. CD4+ naive, central memory, regulatory and stem cell-like memory subsets were isolated by sorting on CD45RO/CCR7/CD25/CD127/CD95/CD27. Worth noting for this clone: Its antigen is unknown.

This TCR was recovered from a man aged 25-45 years with type 1 diabetes. Sequencing was carried out using central memory CD4+ T cells from blood. The chain links TRBV5-1 to TRBJ2-7, with D perhaps TRBD1 (6 bases). The CDR3, as DNA: TGCGCCAGCAGCTTGGAAGCGAACAGGGTCGACGAGCAGTACTTC. It codes for CASSLEANRVDEQYF.